This T cell receptor (beta chain) was observed in a study of blood T cell repertoires in COVID-19. The wider study: Collection of acute and convalescent COVID-19 samples took place in the United States, Italy and Spain. T cells, B-cell-depleted T cells, or PBMCs supplied cDNA or gDNA.

In the authors' methods: Reference gene primer amplification in the assay estimated nucleated cell counts. Assay: immunoSEQ multiplex PCR; the TCRdb copy retains only in-frame clones and omits some. V and J calls and clone size are those listed in that table; D and trimming were worked out from the DNA. This table has about 15,000 clones, about nine tenths appearing once. This CDR3 comprises 13 residues. Trimming pared 5 bases from V and 6 bases from J, leaving 10 bases between. CDR1 is SNHLY, CDR2 FYNNEI, per germline. The clonotype was recovered from a human donor in a cohort sampled during active COVID-19. Specimen: peripheral blood. The chain couples TRBV2 to TRBJ1-4, with D tentatively TRBD1 (6 bases). CDR3 in amino acids: CASSPGDDEKLFF. In DNA form, the CDR3 reads TGTGCCAGCAGTCCAGGGGATGATGAAAAACTGTTTTTT.